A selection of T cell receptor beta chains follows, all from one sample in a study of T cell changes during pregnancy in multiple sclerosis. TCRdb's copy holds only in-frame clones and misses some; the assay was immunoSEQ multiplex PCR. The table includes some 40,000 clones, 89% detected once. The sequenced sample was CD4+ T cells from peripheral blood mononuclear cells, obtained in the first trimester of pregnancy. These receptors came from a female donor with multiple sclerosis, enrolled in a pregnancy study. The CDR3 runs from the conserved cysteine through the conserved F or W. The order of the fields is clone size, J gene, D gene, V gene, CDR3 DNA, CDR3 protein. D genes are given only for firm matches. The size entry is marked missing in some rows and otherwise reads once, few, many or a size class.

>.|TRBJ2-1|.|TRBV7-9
TGTGCCAGCAGCTTTATTTGGGCACTTCAAGACTACAATGAGCAGTTCTTC
CASSFIWALQDYNEQFF
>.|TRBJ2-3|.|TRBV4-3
TGCGCCAGCAGCCAAGAGATCGGGGCGGGGTGGGGCACAGATACGCAGTATTTT
CASSQEIGAGWGTDTQYF
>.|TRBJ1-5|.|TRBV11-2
TGTGCCAGCAGCTTATCGGGAGGGTACCCCCCACTGCCCCAGCATTTT
CASSLSGGYPPLPQHF
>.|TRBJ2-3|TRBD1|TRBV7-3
TGTGCCAGCAGCCGACAGGGAGGCACAGATACGCAGTATTTT
CASSRQGGTDTQYF
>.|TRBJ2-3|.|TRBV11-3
TGTGCCAGCAAGTCAGGGTTTGATGATACGCAGTATTTT
CASKSGFDDTQYF
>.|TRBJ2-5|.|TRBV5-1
TGCGCCAGCAGCACCGGGACACAAGAGACCCAGTACTTC
CASSTGTQETQYF
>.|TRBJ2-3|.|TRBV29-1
TGCAGCGTTGTGGAGAGCACAGATACGCAGTATTTT
CSVVESTDTQYF
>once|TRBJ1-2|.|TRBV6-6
TGTGCCAGCAGTTACACTGGAGACGGCTACACCTTC
CASSYTGDGYTF
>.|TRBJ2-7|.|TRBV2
TGTGCCACCCAACAGCAGATTAGCTCCTACGAGCAGTACTTC
CATQQQISSYEQYF
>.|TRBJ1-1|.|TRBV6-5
TGTGCCAGCAGAACGGGAGATCAGGAGGAAGCTTTCTTT
CASRTGDQEEAFF
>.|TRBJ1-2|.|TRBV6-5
TGTGCCAGCAGTTCATCGGGGTGGAGCTACACCTTC
CASSSSGWSYTF
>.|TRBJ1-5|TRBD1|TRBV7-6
TGTGCCAGCAGCCCTTCTACAGGGGTTAGCAATCAGCCCCAGCATTTT
CASSPSTGVSNQPQHF
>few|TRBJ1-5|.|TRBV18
TGTGCCAGCTCACCACCGGACAGTTACAATCAGCCCCAGCATTTT
CASSPPDSYNQPQHF
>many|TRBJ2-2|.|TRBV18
TGTGCCAGCTCCCTTCTCGGCGGGGAGCTGTTTTTT
CASSLLGGELFF
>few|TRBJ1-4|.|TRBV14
TGTGCCAGCAGCCAAGCCAGGGGAGAGGAAAAACTGTTTTTT
CASSQARGEEKLFF
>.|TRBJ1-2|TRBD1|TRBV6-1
TGTGCCAGCAGTGCGGGACAGGGGTTTGACTATGGCTACACCTTC
CASSAGQGFDYGYTF
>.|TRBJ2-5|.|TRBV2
TGTGCCAGCAATCAGGGTAGGCGAGAGACCCAGTACTTC
CASNQGRRETQYF
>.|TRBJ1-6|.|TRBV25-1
TGTGCCAGCAGCTATGGAGGCGATTCACCCCTCCACTTT
CASSYGGDSPLHF